These T cell receptor beta chains were read from a single sample in a study of Tregs in tolerant kidney transplant recipients. Sequencing used immunoSEQ multiplex PCR; TCRdb keeps in-frame clones, though not all of them. The sample consists of 90,000 to 150,000 clones, around 91% of them appearing once. Sequencing was done on a sample of CD4+ T cells from blood. These receptors were obtained from a human donor in good health. CDR3s include the opening cysteine and the closing phenylalanine or tryptophan. D genes are given only for firm matches. Not every row has a clone size; where given, it reads once, few, many or a size class.

V: TRBV5-1
size: .
D: .
length: 14
J: TRBJ2-3
CDR3: CASSLGLETDTQYF
DNA: TGCGCCAGCAGCTTGGGCCTAGAGACAGATACGCAGTATTTT

V: TRBV6-6
size: .
D: .
length: 15
J: TRBJ1-2
CDR3: CASSRQPGPANGYTF
DNA: TGTGCCAGCAGTCGACAACCGGGACCGGCGAACGGCTACACCTTC

V: TRBV23-1
size: .
D: .
length: 14
J: TRBJ1-1
CDR3: CASSQLVMNTEAFF
DNA: TGCGCCAGCAGTCAATTAGTTATGAACACTGAAGCTTTCTTT

V: TRBV6-5
size: .
D: .
length: 12
J: TRBJ2-4
CDR3: CASSAGHGIQYF
DNA: TGTGCCAGCAGTGCCGGCCACGGCATTCAGTACTTC

V: TRBV27
size: once
D: TRBD2
length: 17
J: TRBJ2-1
CDR3: CASRTSGRAGSWNEQFF
DNA: TGTGCCAGCAGGACTAGCGGGAGGGCCGGGTCGTGGAATGAGCAGTTCTTC

V: TRBV9
size: .
D: .
length: 17
J: TRBJ2-3
CDR3: CASSVRPLVGPTDTQYF
DNA: TGTGCCAGCAGCGTGAGACCCCTGGTTGGTCCCACAGATACGCAGTATTTT

V: TRBV30
size: .
D: .
length: 12
J: TRBJ1-1
CDR3: CAWSVSGGGAFF
DNA: TGTGCCTGGAGTGTATCCGGGGGTGGCGCTTTCTTT

V: TRBV2
size: .
D: TRBD1
length: 17
J: TRBJ2-7
CDR3: CASRERGQGANSYEQYF
DNA: TGTGCCAGCAGGGAACGGGGACAGGGGGCGAACTCCTACGAGCAGTACTTC

V: TRBV5-4
size: .
D: .
length: 14
J: TRBJ1-4
CDR3: CASSTRGLNEKLFF
DNA: TGTGCCAGCAGCACCCGGGGTCTTAATGAAAAACTGTTTTTT

V: TRBV7-8
size: once
D: TRBD2
length: 17
J: TRBJ2-3
CDR3: CASSLRTSGRNTDTQYF
DNA: TGTGCCAGCAGCTTAAGGACTAGCGGAAGAAACACAGATACGCAGTATTTT

V: TRBV2
size: .
D: .
length: 12
J: TRBJ2-7
CDR3: CASSARPTQQYF
DNA: TGTGCCAGCAGTGCCCGTCCTACCCAGCAGTACTTC

V: TRBV4-2
size: .
D: .
length: 16
J: TRBJ2-3
CDR3: CASSQETSLPTDTQYF
DNA: TGTGCCAGCAGCCAAGAGACATCCCTCCCCACAGATACGCAGTATTTT

V: TRBV7-3
size: .
D: TRBD2
length: 18
J: TRBJ2-1
CDR3: CASSLFPTSGGPLNEQFF
DNA: TGTGCCAGCAGCCTATTCCCGACTAGCGGGGGGCCTTTAAATGAGCAGTTCTTC

V: TRBV27
size: .
D: TRBD1
length: 14
J: TRBJ2-5
CDR3: CASRTGTTQETQYF
DNA: TGTGCCAGCAGGACAGGGACGACCCAAGAGACCCAGTACTTC

V: TRBV12-5
size: .
D: .
length: 15
J: TRBJ2-2
CDR3: CASGSRQLNTGELFF
DNA: TGTGCTAGTGGTTCAAGACAGCTCAACACCGGGGAGCTGTTTTTT

V: TRBV6-4
size: .
D: .
length: 13
J: TRBJ1-2
CDR3: CASSDSGHSGYTF
DNA: TGTGCCAGCAGTGACTCGGGACACTCAGGCTACACCTTC

V: TRBV6-6
size: .
D: .
length: 14
J: TRBJ1-3
CDR3: CASLLTPGGNTIYF
DNA: TGTGCCAGCCTTTTGACTCCGGGAGGAAACACCATATATTTT

V: TRBV10-3
size: .
D: .
length: 14
J: TRBJ2-1
CDR3: CAISESMSYNEQFF
DNA: TGTGCCATCAGTGAGAGCATGTCCTACAATGAGCAGTTCTTC

V: TRBV5-1
size: .
D: TRBD1
length: 19
J: TRBJ2-7
CDR3: CASSLGTLRDRGSSYEQYF
DNA: TGCGCCAGCAGCTTGGGGACTCTCCGGGACAGGGGGTCGAGCTACGAGCAGTACTTC

V: TRBV11-2
size: .
D: .
length: 15
J: TRBJ2-1
CDR3: CASSLVQGTYNEQFF
DNA: TGTGCCAGCAGCTTAGTCCAGGGAACGTACAATGAGCAGTTCTTC

V: TRBV7-8
size: .
D: .
length: 16
J: TRBJ1-1
CDR3: CASSLPQGRMNTEAFF
DNA: TGTGCCAGCAGCTTACCCCAGGGTAGGATGAACACTGAAGCTTTCTTT

V: TRBV7-2
size: once
D: .
length: 11
J: TRBJ2-3
CDR3: CASYNDHVTYF
DNA: TGTGCCAGCTATAACGACCACGTGACGTATTTT

V: TRBV7-9
size: few
D: .
length: 16
J: TRBJ2-7
CDR3: CASSLGQTTGRDEQYF
DNA: TGTGCCAGCAGCTTAGGCCAAACGACAGGTCGCGACGAGCAGTACTTC

V: TRBV11-2
size: .
D: .
length: 17
J: TRBJ2-3
CDR3: CASSPYLAHQRTDTQYF
DNA: TGTGCCAGCAGCCCCTATCTAGCGCACCAACGCACAGATACGCAGTATTTT

V: TRBV14
size: .
D: TRBD1
length: 15
J: TRBJ2-7
CDR3: CASSPGTGIPYEQYF
DNA: TGTGCCAGCAGCCCAGGGACAGGGATACCCTACGAGCAGTACTTC

V: TRBV2
size: once
D: .
length: 14
J: TRBJ2-5
CDR3: CASSEVVVGETQYF
DNA: TGTGCCAGCAGTGAAGTAGTGGTTGGGGAGACCCAGTACTTC

V: TRBV27
size: .
D: .
length: 15
J: TRBJ2-6
CDR3: CASSPRLSGANVLTF
DNA: TGTGCCAGCAGCCCCAGGCTCTCTGGGGCCAACGTCCTGACTTTC

V: TRBV9
size: .
D: .
length: 13
J: TRBJ2-1
CDR3: CASSVTGPNEQFF
DNA: TGTGCCAGCAGCGTGACAGGTCCCAATGAGCAGTTCTTC

V: TRBV6-6
size: once
D: .
length: 13
J: TRBJ1-5
CDR3: CASSPFQDQPQHF
DNA: TGTGCCAGCAGTCCCTTTCAGGATCAGCCCCAGCATTTT

V: TRBV11-1
size: .
D: .
length: 15
J: TRBJ2-5
CDR3: CASRSGTSTWETQYF
DNA: TGTGCCAGCAGATCCGGGACTTCGACTTGGGAGACCCAGTACTTC

V: TRBV29-1
size: .
D: .
length: 12
J: TRBJ2-2
CDR3: CSVGQNTGELFF
DNA: TGCAGCGTTGGACAGAACACCGGGGAGCTGTTTTTT

V: TRBV30
size: .
D: .
length: 13
J: TRBJ1-2
CDR3: CAWRENPGYGYTF
DNA: TGTGCCTGGAGGGAAAATCCGGGGTATGGCTACACCTTC

V: TRBV19
size: .
D: .
length: 19
J: TRBJ2-2
CDR3: CASSIAIGGLGLLSGELFF
DNA: TGTGCCAGTAGTATAGCAATAGGGGGGCTTGGGCTCCTGTCCGGGGAGCTGTTTTTT

V: TRBV13
size: once
D: .
length: 14
J: TRBJ2-7
CDR3: CASSLASGRGEQYF
DNA: TGTGCCAGCAGCTTAGCCTCCGGAAGAGGCGAGCAGTACTTC

V: TRBV4-2
size: .
D: .
length: 16
J: TRBJ2-1
CDR3: CASSQVVGLSYNEQFF
DNA: TGTGCCAGCAGCCAAGTTGTAGGACTCTCCTACAATGAGCAGTTCTTC

V: TRBV5-4
size: once
D: TRBD2
length: 15
J: TRBJ2-3
CDR3: CASSLTSGRGDTQYF
DNA: TGTGCCAGCAGCCTAACTAGCGGGAGAGGGGATACGCAGTATTTT

V: TRBV4-2
size: few
D: .
length: 15
J: TRBJ1-6
CDR3: CASSQIGTRNSPLHF
DNA: TGTGCCAGCAGCCAAATTGGGACACGGAATTCACCCCTCCACTTT

V: TRBV6-5
size: .
D: .
length: 12
J: TRBJ1-1
CDR3: CASSLGRGGAFF
DNA: TGTGCCAGCAGTCTGGGGAGGGGGGGAGCTTTCTTT

V: TRBV19
size: .
D: .
length: 16
J: TRBJ1-5
CDR3: CASSHRRGNSNQPQHF
DNA: TGTGCCAGTAGTCACCGCAGGGGAAATAGCAATCAGCCCCAGCATTTT

V: TRBV6-1
size: .
D: TRBD1
length: 13
J: TRBJ1-2
CDR3: CASSERQGLGYTF
DNA: TGTGCCAGCAGTGAACGACAGGGGTTGGGCTACACCTTC

V: TRBV6-6
size: .
D: TRBD1
length: 15
J: TRBJ2-3
CDR3: CASSYSGTGTDTQYF
DNA: TGTGCCAGCAGTTACTCCGGGACAGGGACAGATACGCAGTATTTT

V: TRBV19
size: .
D: TRBD1
length: 12
J: TRBJ1-4
CDR3: CASSQRDSKLFF
DNA: TGTGCCAGTAGTCAGCGGGACAGCAAACTGTTTTTT

V: TRBV29-1
size: .
D: TRBD1
length: 12
J: TRBJ1-4
CDR3: CSVDSRTGKLFF
DNA: TGCAGCGTTGATTCGAGGACAGGGAAACTGTTTTTT

V: TRBV18
size: .
D: TRBD1
length: 15
J: TRBJ2-7
CDR3: CASSPFGQGGHEQYF
DNA: TGTGCCAGCTCACCATTCGGACAGGGAGGCCACGAGCAGTACTTC

V: TRBV7-2
size: .
D: .
length: 12
J: TRBJ2-1
CDR3: CASSLVGFARFF
DNA: TGTGCCAGCAGCTTAGTTGGCTTCGCCCGGTTCTTC

V: TRBV18
size: .
D: .
length: 16
J: TRBJ1-5
CDR3: CASSPWGGDSNQPQHF
DNA: TGTGCCAGCTCCCCCTGGGGAGGGGATAGCAATCAGCCCCAGCATTTT

V: TRBV18
size: once
D: .
length: 14
J: TRBJ2-2
CDR3: CASFPRGGTGELFF
DNA: TGTGCCAGCTTCCCCCGTGGGGGCACCGGGGAGCTGTTTTTT

V: TRBV27
size: .
D: TRBD2
length: 16
J: TRBJ2-3
CDR3: CASSWTSGGPSDTQYF
DNA: TGTGCCAGCAGTTGGACTAGCGGGGGCCCCTCAGATACGCAGTATTTT

V: TRBV27
size: once
D: TRBD1
length: 14
J: TRBJ2-5
CDR3: CASRNHRGQETQYF
DNA: TGTGCCAGCAGGAACCACAGGGGTCAAGAGACCCAGTACTTC

V: TRBV4-1
size: .
D: .
length: 17
J: TRBJ1-4
CDR3: CASSQRPPGTENEKLFF
DNA: TGCGCCAGCAGCCAACGGCCCCCCGGGACCGAGAATGAAAAACTGTTTTTT

V: TRBV28
size: .
D: .
length: 14
J: TRBJ2-1
CDR3: CASSRRSAVDEQFF
DNA: TGTGCCAGCAGTCGTCGGTCGGCCGTTGATGAGCAGTTCTTC

V: TRBV11-2
size: .
D: .
length: 15
J: TRBJ2-6
CDR3: CASTVRGTGANVLTF
DNA: TGTGCCAGCACCGTGCGGGGTACAGGGGCCAACGTCCTGACTTTC

V: TRBV19
size: .
D: TRBD1
length: 14
J: TRBJ1-4
CDR3: CASRRDRGGEKLFF
DNA: TGTGCCAGTAGGAGGGACAGGGGCGGTGAAAAACTGTTTTTT

V: TRBV5-1
size: .
D: TRBD1
length: 16
J: TRBJ2-5
CDR3: CASTRGLGTGEETQYF
DNA: TGCGCCAGCACCCGGGGACTTGGGACAGGAGAAGAGACCCAGTACTTC

V: TRBV30
size: .
D: TRBD1
length: 15
J: TRBJ1-5
CDR3: CAWTKTGQVTWPQHF
DNA: TGTGCCTGGACCAAAACGGGACAGGTAACATGGCCCCAGCATTTT